This TCR beta chain was identified during a study of blood T cell repertoires in COVID-19. About the study: Collection of acute and convalescent COVID-19 samples took place in the United States, Italy and Spain. In each case, the material was cDNA or gDNA derived from T cells, B-cell-depleted T cells, or PBMCs.

The Seattle patients joined while their infection was active and were tracked longitudinally afterward. As originally analysed: Reference gene primer amplification in the assay estimated nucleated cell counts. The protocol was immunoSEQ multiplex PCR, while the TCRdb copy is restricted to in-frame clones and leaves out a portion. D and trimming were read from the DNA, whereas the V and J calls and clone size are those reported in that table. This sample has around 75,000 clones; 75% to 90% occur once, and the top ten carry around 13%. This TCR was sampled from a man aged 50-59 years with COVID-19, enrolled during active disease. Sequences were obtained from peripheral blood.

The CDR3 DNA sequence: TGCGCCAGCAGCCTCTCACAGGGGGCTTCCTACAATGAGCAGTTCTTC. It specifies CASSLSQGASYNEQFF. The J gene is TRBJ2-1, the V gene TRBV4-1, with 9 nucleotides matching TRBD1. V shed 4 bases and J 1 base; nucleotides not matched to a gene: 5. CDR3 length: 16 amino acids. The germline V gene encodes CDR1 MGHRA and CDR2 YSYEKL.